The 9 T cell receptor beta chains below come from one sample, sequenced in a study of cytomegalovirus exposure and HLA in healthy donors. The PCR contained 60 Vbeta and 13 Jbeta primers. The data were produced by immunoSEQ multiplex PCR, yet TCRdb's version contains in-frame clones alone and is incomplete. The sample lists some 200,000 clones; approximately 81% were seen once. The sequenced sample was PBMCs. Every receptor here comes from a middle-aged man in good health and CMV-seronegative.

This clone was detected only a few times. The rearrangement links TRBV6-6 to TRBJ1-3, with 10 bases fitting TRBD1. CDR3 length equals 15 residues. CDR1 MNHNY and CDR2 SVGAGI come from the germline V gene (reference sequence). V gave up 6 bases and J gave up 0 bases; unmatched junction bases: 2. CDR3 residues: CASRDRGGSGNTIYF. In nucleotides, the CDR3 is TGTGCCAGCAGGGACAGGGGGGGCTCTGGAAACACCATATATTTT.

The V gene is TRBV7-8, the J gene TRBJ1-2; D might be TRBD1 (6 bases). In germline, CDR1 is SGHVS, CDR2 FQNEAQ. V gave up 5 bases and J gave up 8 bases, with 21 bases separating them. The CDR3 is 15 amino acids. CDR3 sequence reads: CASSQRTAQGKGYTF. DNA for the CDR3: TGTGCCAGCAGCCAGAGGACAGCCCAGGGAAAGGGCTACACCTTC.

V gene TRBV27 combines with J gene TRBJ2-7, with 10 bases aligning to TRBD1. This CDR3 spans 13 amino acids. Germline V lookup: CDR1 MNHEY, CDR2 SMNVEV (reference sequence). The junction had 2 bases not matched to a gene; V was cut back by 5 bases and J by 4 bases. CDR3 bases: TGTGCCAGCAGTAGACAGGGGGCATACGAGCAGTACTTC. This codes for CASSRQGAYEQYF.

V is TRBV19 and J is TRBJ1-2; D is perhaps TRBD1 (5 bases). This CDR3 is built from 15 residues. Germline V gene lookup returns CDR1 LNHDA and CDR2 SQIVND (reference sequence). V was clipped by 5 bases and J by 5 bases, with 18 bases between them. The CDR3 loop is CASSSAGLQSYGYTF. In DNA, the CDR3 is TGTGCCAGTAGTTCTGCAGGGCTACAATCGTATGGCTACACCTTC.

The genes are TRBV6-5 and TRBJ1-6; D is undetermined. CDR1 is MNHEY and CDR2 is SVGAGI in the germline V gene. CDR3 length equals 15 residues. The V end was cut by 6 bases, the J end by 7 bases, with 16 bases between. CDR3 sequence (DNA): TGTGCCAGCAGCCCACTTGGGAGGTGGAATTCACCCCTCCACTTT. Protein product: CASSPLGRWNSPLHF.

V gene TRBV19 combines with J gene TRBJ1-3, with a weak D call TRBD1 (6 bases). This CDR3 contains 15 residues. V dropped 5 bases and J dropped 4 bases, with 15 bases sitting between them. Germline loops: CDR1 LNHDA, CDR2 SQIVND (reference sequence). The CDR3 protein is CASSPQGTTGNTIYF. The CDR3 DNA sequence: TGTGCCAGTAGTCCCCAGGGGACCACGGGAAACACCATATATTTT.

The chain joins TRBV9 to TRBJ1-2; 8 bases fit TRBD1. Germline V gives CDR1 SGDLS, CDR2 YYNGEE. V lost 6 bases and J lost 8; bases outside the gene matches: 12. The CDR3 covers 14 residues. CDR3 in DNA: TGTGCCAGCACCTCCGGGACAGGTTTTGGAGGCTACACCTTC. Translated, it gives CASTSGTGFGGYTF.

This chain uses TRBV7-6 with TRBJ2-7; possibly TRBD1 for D (6 bases). V lost 0 bases, J lost 1 base, and 10 bases lay in between. Germline CDR1 is SGHVS and CDR2 is FNYEAQ. This CDR3 comprises 15 residues. In DNA, the CDR3 is TGTGCCAGCAGCTTAGCGACGGACAGTTCCTACGAGCAGTACTTC. This translates into CASSLATDSSYEQYF.

V and J are TRBV11-3 and TRBJ2-2, with a tentative D call TRBD2 (5 bases). Deletions cut 3 bases from V and 6 bases from J, with 11 bases between. The CDR3 contains 14 residues. Germline V CDR1 and CDR2: SGHNT, YENEEA. This CDR3 is CASSLGDPAGELFF. The CDR3 DNA reads as TGTGCCAGCAGCTTGGGAGACCCGGCCGGGGAGCTGTTTTTT.